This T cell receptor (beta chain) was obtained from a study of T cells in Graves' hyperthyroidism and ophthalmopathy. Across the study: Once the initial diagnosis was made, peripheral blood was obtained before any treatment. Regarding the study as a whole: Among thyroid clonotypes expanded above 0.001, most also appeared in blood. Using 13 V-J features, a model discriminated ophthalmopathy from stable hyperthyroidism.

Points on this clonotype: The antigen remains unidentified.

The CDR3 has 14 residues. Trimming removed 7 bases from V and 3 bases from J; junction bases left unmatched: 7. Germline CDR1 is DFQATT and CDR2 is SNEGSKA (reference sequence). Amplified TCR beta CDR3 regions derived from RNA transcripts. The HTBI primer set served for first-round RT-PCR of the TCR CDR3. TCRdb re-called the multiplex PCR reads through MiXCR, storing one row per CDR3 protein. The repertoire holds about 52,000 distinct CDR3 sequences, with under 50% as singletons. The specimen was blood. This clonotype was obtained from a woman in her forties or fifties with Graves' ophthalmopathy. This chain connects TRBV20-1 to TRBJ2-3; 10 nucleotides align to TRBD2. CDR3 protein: CSDVKRGGTDTQYF. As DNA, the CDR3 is TGCAGTGATGTTAAGCGGGGGGGGACAGATACGCAGTATTTT.